These 4 T cell receptor beta chains originate from one sample sequenced in a study of identical twins. TCRdb re-derived calls from the 5' RACE reads in MiXCR, one entry per CDR3 protein. This table has 700,000 or so distinct CDR3 sequences, 21% appearing once. These records were also assigned to another study, of T cells expressing NK-cell markers.

Material for sequencing was PBMCs. These receptors all come from a woman aged 18-29 years in good health.

This clonotype occurred a few times. V usage is TRBV6-1 and J usage is TRBJ2-7; 7 bases line up with TRBD1. After removal of 6 bases from V and 2 bases from J, the junction contained 10 bases not matched to a gene. CDR1 and CDR2 from the germline V gene are MNHNS and SASEGT. This CDR3 contains 15 residues. The CDR3 region is CASRGFDRVAYEQYF. The DNA for the CDR3 is TGTGCCAGCAGGGGGTTTGACAGGGTAGCCTACGAGCAGTACTTC.

This clonotype was detected many times. The chain joins TRBV10-3 to TRBJ2-6; D might be TRBD2 (6 bases). With 1 base removed from V and 2 bases from J, the gap between germline ends came to 9 bases. CDR3 length: 16 residues. Germline CDR1 is ENHRY and CDR2 is SYGVKD. The CDR3 spells CAISEYGGTGANVLTF. DNA for the CDR3: TGTGCCATCAGTGAGTACGGGGGTACTGGGGCCAACGTCCTGACTTTC.

This clonotype was counted many times. This chain links TRBV27 with TRBJ2-7; 9 bases line up with TRBD1. V trimming: 4 bases; J trimming: 2 bases; junction bases outside the gene matches: 6. Per germline, CDR1 MNHEY and CDR2 SMNVEV (reference sequence). This CDR3 comprises 15 residues. This CDR3 reads CASSYGTGRTYEQYF. CDR3 sequence (DNA): TGTGCCAGCAGTTATGGGACAGGGCGAACCTACGAGCAGTACTTC.

J is TRBJ2-1 and V is TRBV20-1; D not certain. In germline, CDR1 is DFQATT, CDR2 SNEGSKA (reference sequence). V shed 4 bases and J shed 7 bases, with 11 bases lying between them. The CDR3 has 12 amino acids. CDR3 loop: CSANHYRNEQFF. The CDR3 DNA follows: TGCAGTGCTAACCATTACAGAAATGAGCAGTTCTTC.